This TCR beta chain was identified in a study of low-dose radiotherapy and immunotherapy resistance in tumors. About the study: Every two weeks, cyclophosphamide 200 mg/m2 was infused one day before radiation plus immunotherapy. Patients took aspirin 300 mg by mouth once daily. This continued for four cycles, starting on cycle 1 day 1.

Patients with advanced, tumor-infiltrating lymphocyte-negative solid tumors were eligible. The length of the CDR3 is 14 residues. Germline loops: CDR1 KGHSH, CDR2 LQKENI. J gave up 4 bases and V 2 bases, and 1 base lay outside the gene matches. Gene-specific TRAV and TRBV primers were used for first-strand cDNA, covering alpha and beta chains. With a V-primer adapter and a constant-region primer, TCRs were amplified for about 20 PCR cycles. The mRNA that was isolated underwent amplification by in vitro transcription. TCRdb itself ran the reads through MiXCR, one entry per CDR3 protein. Among around 13,000 distinct CDR3 sequences, 60% were seen once, and the ten largest hold approximately 8%.

The source of this sequence is a human donor with advanced metastatic prostate, ovarian, gallbladder or colorectal cancer (not recorded which). This table probably holds off-target reads from a library built for another chain. The chain carries TRBV18 and TRBJ2-7, with TRBD2 identical over 11 bases. The CDR3 DNA reads as TGTGCCAGCTCACCAACTAGCGGGAGATACGAGCAGTACTTC. Translated, it gives CASSPTSGRYEQYF.